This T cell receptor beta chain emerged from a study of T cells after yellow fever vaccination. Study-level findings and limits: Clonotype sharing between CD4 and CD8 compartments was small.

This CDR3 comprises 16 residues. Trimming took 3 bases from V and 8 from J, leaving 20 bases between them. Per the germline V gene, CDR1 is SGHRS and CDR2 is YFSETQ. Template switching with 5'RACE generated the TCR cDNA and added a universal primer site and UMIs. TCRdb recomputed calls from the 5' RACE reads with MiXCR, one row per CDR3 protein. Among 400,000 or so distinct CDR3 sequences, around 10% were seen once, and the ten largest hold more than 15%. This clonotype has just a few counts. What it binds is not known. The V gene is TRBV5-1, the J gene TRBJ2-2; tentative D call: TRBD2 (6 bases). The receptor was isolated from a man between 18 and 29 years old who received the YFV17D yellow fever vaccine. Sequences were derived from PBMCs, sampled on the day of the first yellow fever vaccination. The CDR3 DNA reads TGCGCCAGCAGCTCCCTGGGGAGGATCTCGGGAGGGGAGCTGTTTTTT. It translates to CASSSLGRISGGELFF.